Below are 14 T cell receptor beta chains sequenced from a single sample in a study of Ad26.COV2.S vaccination and SARS-CoV-2 variants. This table comes from immunoSEQ multiplex PCR, and its TCRdb copy is limited to in-frame clones, with some not included. The table includes approximately 140,000 clones, 86% detected once. This sample comprised peripheral blood, obtained after recovery from COVID-19. The receptor set was obtained from a human donor who had recovered from COVID-19.

The CDR3 DNA follows: TGTGCCAGCAGCCAAGCAGGGTACTGGTCCTATAATTCACCCCTCCACTTT. It codes for CASSQAGYWSYNSPLHF. This chain connects TRBV3-1 (or the pseudogene TRBV3-2) to TRBJ1-6; weak D call: TRBD1 (5 bases). The CDR3 loop spans 17 amino acids. Germline CDR1 LGHDT, CDR2 YNNKEL (reference sequence). The V end was cut by 1 base, the J end by 1 base, with 11 bases between.

This chain's CDR3 is CASSFGTNNSPLHF. CDR3 nucleotides: TGTGCCAGCAGTTTCGGGACGAATAATTCACCCCTCCACTTT. The chain carries TRBV28 and TRBJ1-6; TRBD1 might be the D (5 bases). V lost 3 bases, J lost 5 bases, and 8 bases lay in between. The germline V gene has CDR1 MDHEN and CDR2 SYDVKM. The CDR3 runs to 14 residues.

This chain joins TRBV5-1 and TRBJ1-1; unclear D gene. From germline, CDR1 is SGHRS and CDR2 YFSETQ. Trimming stripped 0 bases from V and 7 bases from J, with 10 bases between. The CDR3 is 13 amino acids. CDR3 DNA: TGCGCCAGCAGCTTGGCGAGTGAACTTGAAGCTTTCTTT. Translating it yields CASSLASELEAFF.

The V gene is TRBV18, the J gene TRBJ2-7; D is tentatively TRBD1 or TRBD2 (5 bases each). Germline assignment: CDR1 KGHSH and CDR2 LQKENI. The CDR3 contains 15 residues. Trimming pared 3 bases from V and 6 bases from J, leaving 18 bases between. The CDR3 spells CASSPLRTGTTEQYF. Written as DNA, the CDR3 is TGTGCCAGCTCACCCCTTAGGACCGGGACCACCGAGCAGTACTTC. The full variable domain, completed using reference TRBV18 and TRBJ2-7, is NAGVMQNPRHLVRRRGQEARLRCSPMKGHSHVYWYRQLPEEGLKFMVYLQKENIIDESGMPKERFSAEFPKEGPSILRIQQVVRGDSAAYFCASSPLRTGTTEQYFGPGTRLTVT.

The chain carries TRBV19 and TRBJ1-1, with TRBD1 as a possible D gene (5 bases). The CDR3 is made up of 14 amino acids. V was cut by 7 bases and J by 4 bases, with 16 bases left in between. From germline, CDR1 is LNHDA and CDR2 SQIVND (reference sequence). CDR3 sequence: CASTSTWGGTEAFF. For the CDR3, the DNA is TGTGCCAGTACCTCAACCTGGGGGGGCACTGAAGCTTTCTTT.

V is TRBV7-2 and J is TRBJ2-3; D is unresolved. Per germline, CDR1 SGHTA and CDR2 FQGNSA. The V end was cut by 7 bases, the J end by 1 base, with 15 bases between. The CDR3 spans 15 residues. The CDR3 sequence is CASTLNAIRTDTQYF. The CDR3 DNA reads TGTGCCAGCACCCTCAACGCCATACGCACAGATACGCAGTATTTT.

The CDR3 DNA sequence: TGTGCCAGCAGCCTAGACATGGGGGGTCACGGAGCTGAAGCTTTCTTT. It codes for CASSLDMGGHGAEAFF. The chain uses TRBV5-4 and TRBJ1-1; perhaps TRBD1 as D (5 bases). Trimming stripped 4 bases from V and 6 bases from J, with 22 bases between. This CDR3 is built from 16 residues. Germline V CDR1 and CDR2: SGHNT, YYREEE (reference sequence).

The chain joins TRBV5-1 to TRBJ2-7; TRBD2 matches 7 bases. CDR1 and CDR2 (germline): SGHRS, YFSETQ. V shed 1 base, J shed 4 bases, and the junction held 8 bases outside the gene matches. This CDR3 has 15 amino acids. Written as DNA, the CDR3 is TGCGCCAGCAGCTTGAAGGAAGCGGGGACTTACGAGCAGTACTTC. Its translation is CASSLKEAGTYEQYF.

This chain uses TRBV5-1 with TRBJ2-7; 7 bases align to TRBD1. Per germline, CDR1 SGHRS and CDR2 YFSETQ. The CDR3 consists of 13 residues. Trimming removed 10 bases from V and 0 bases from J; junction bases left unmatched: 7. The CDR3 nucleotides read TGCGCCTCCACCGGGACAGCCTCCTACGAGCAGTACTTC. Amino acids: CASTGTASYEQYF.

The rearrangement links TRBV24-1 to TRBJ2-2; no clear D gene. The CDR3 is 14 amino acids. With 3 bases removed from V and 8 bases from J, the gap between germline ends came to 12 bases. The germline V gene has CDR1 KGHDR and CDR2 SFDVKD. CDR3 sequence (DNA): TGTGCCACCAGTGATATCCGGGTCCGAGGGGAGCTGTTTTTT. This encodes CATSDIRVRGELFF.

This clone was observed a handful of times. In nucleotides, the CDR3 is TGTGCCAGCAGTTTATGGAGACTAGCGGGGGGGCCCGGGGAGCTGTTTTTT. Translation: CASSLWRLAGGPGELFF. The chain recombines TRBV28 with TRBJ2-2; TRBD2 matches at 14 bases. The CDR3 length is 17 residues. V lost 0 bases to trimming and J lost 6 bases; unmatched junction nucleotides: 3. Germline-derived CDR1 and CDR2 are MDHEN and SYDVKM.

This rearrangement joins TRBV5-6 to TRBJ1-1; D gene uncertain. Trimming stripped 0 bases from V and 7 bases from J, with 10 bases between. CDR1 is SGHDT and CDR2 is YYEEEE in the germline V gene. The CDR3 covers 13 residues. CDR3 nucleotide sequence: TGTGCCAGCAGCTTGGCCAAGGCAGTTGAAGCTTTCTTT. Protein sequence: CASSLAKAVEAFF.

This rearrangement joins TRBV5-1 to TRBJ2-5; 12 nucleotides align to TRBD2. The CDR3 loop spans 15 amino acids. Germline V gene lookup returns CDR1 SGHRS and CDR2 YFSETQ. After removal of 5 bases from V and 1 base from J, the junction contained 3 bases not matched to a gene. The DNA for the CDR3 is TGCGCCAGCAGACTAGCGGGGGGCCTCCAAGAGACCCAGTACTTC. Its translation is CASRLAGGLQETQYF.

The gene calls are TRBV7-2 and TRBJ1-5; D is possibly TRBD1 (5 bases). This CDR3 is built from 18 residues. Trimming pared 4 bases from V and 2 bases from J, leaving 21 bases between. From germline, CDR1 is SGHTA and CDR2 FQGNSA. In nucleotides, the CDR3 is TGTGCCAGCAGCTCAGCTCCGACGGCCCTGGGGGGCAATCAGCCCCAGCATTTT. Residues: CASSSAPTALGGNQPQHF.